Detailed here is one TCR gamma chain. The antigen is unknown. The template was reverse-transcribed extracted RNA. Multiplex PCR used pooled V-gene forward primers and a constant-region reverse primer to amplify CDR3s. TCRdb re-called the multiplex PCR reads using CATT. The repertoire holds around 30,000 gamma-chain clones, with around 20% as singletons. After removal of 0 bases from V and 8 bases from J, the junction contained 10 bases not matched to a gene. Germline CDR1 reads EGSTGY; CDR2 reads YDSYTSSV. The CDR3 is made up of 14 amino acids. These data are taken from a study of Vδ1+ human thymocytes. Overall study findings and caveats: In the thymus, TRG and TRD repertoires looked highly polyclonal with Gaussian CDR3 lengths.

Sample: Vdelta1+ gamma-delta thymocytes from the thymus. Specified subset: FACS-sorted CD3+ TCRalphabeta- TCRVdelta1+ TCRVdelta2- thymocytes. J is TRGJ1 or TRGJ2 and V is TRGV4. This TCR derives from a boy in the first two years of life who had congenital heart surgery. The CDR3 DNA reads TGTGCCACCTGGGATGGGCCGTATTACGATAAGAAACTCTTT. It codes for CATWDGPYYDKKLF.